This TCR beta chain was sequenced for a study of blood T cell repertoires in COVID-19. The count of this clone is one. Across over 20 US areas, participants ranged in age from about 18 to 89 years. Clinical history as reported by participants underpinned cohort assignment. The method was immunoSEQ multiplex PCR; TCRdb's version includes in-frame clones alone and lacks a portion of them. The repertoire includes roughly 300,000 clones, approximately 91% of them detected once, and 2% to 2.5% sits in the top ten. J was trimmed by 4 bases and V by 6 bases; bases with no gene match: 9. The CDR3 has 16 residues. Germline-derived CDR1 and CDR2 are SGHVS and FNYEAQ.

The genes are TRBV7-6 and TRBJ2-3, with 11 bases lining up with TRBD2. The TCR originated in a woman aged 40-49 years with acute COVID-19. Specimen: PBMCs or T cells enriched from blood (not recorded which). CDR3 region: CASSRTLLAGADTQYF. As DNA, the CDR3 is TGTGCCAGCAGTCGGACCCTACTAGCGGGAGCAGATACGCAGTATTTT.